A single sample gave rise to the 23 T cell receptor beta chains below, sequenced in a study of T cells after posttransplantation cyclophosphamide. Cyclophosphamide on days +3 and +4 followed busulfan-fludarabine conditioning and a marrow graft. Sequenced by immunoSEQ multiplex PCR; TCRdb stores in-frame clones only, minus some. The sample yields about 18,000 clones, roughly 73% seen once. The material was CD8+ T cells sorted from PBMCs, obtained approximately 1,900 days after a stem cell transplant with posttransplant cyclophosphamide. These receptor sequences come from a female patient aged 40-50 years who received an allogeneic stem cell transplant from a related donor, was CMV-positive, and had no GVHD. Some T cells may have originated in the graft donor.

V gene TRBV25-1 combines with J gene TRBJ1-6; D is unclear. V lost 0 bases, J lost 8 bases, and 8 bases lay in between. The CDR3 loop spans 14 amino acids. Germline V gene lookup returns CDR1 MGHDK and CDR2 SYGVNS. The CDR3 DNA follows: TGTGCCAGCAGTGAATATGGAGTTGATTCACCCCTCCACTTT. Encoded protein: CASSEYGVDSPLHF.

A few counts support this clone. V and J are TRBV5-6 and TRBJ2-2; 11 bases line up with TRBD2. Per germline, CDR1 SGHDT and CDR2 YYEEEE. The J segment lost 2 bases and the V segment lost 2 bases, leaving 8 bases of the junction unmatched. The CDR3 runs 18 residues. The CDR3 loop is CASSFSGTSGHNTGELFF. The CDR3 bases are TGTGCCAGCAGCTTCTCCGGGACTAGCGGACATAACACCGGGGAGCTGTTTTTT.

This clone has just a few counts. This chain links TRBV19 with TRBJ1-4; D uncertain. V shed 5 bases and J shed 8 bases, with 12 bases lying between them. CDR3 size: 13 residues. From germline, CDR1 is LNHDA and CDR2 SQIVND (reference sequence). This chain's CDR3 is CASSRSPEEKLFF. For the CDR3, the DNA is TGTGCCAGTAGTCGGTCCCCCGAGGAAAAACTGTTTTTT.

The genes are TRBV9 and TRBJ1-1; TRBD1 is a possible D gene (5 bases). Germline V gives CDR1 SGDLS, CDR2 YYNGEE. V was shortened by 0 bases and J by 5 bases, with 8 bases between the two germline ends. This CDR3 has 13 residues. In DNA, the CDR3 is TGTGCCAGCAGCGTAGACCAGGGAACTGAAGCTTTCTTT. Its translation: CASSVDQGTEAFF.

Within the sample, this clone is large. The chain links TRBV4-1 to TRBJ2-5; a weak D match, TRBD1 (6 bases). Trimming pared 5 bases from V and 2 bases from J, leaving 9 bases between. Looked up from germline, CDR1 is MGHRA and CDR2 is YSYEKL. There are 13 residues in the CDR3. CDR3 protein: CASSKDSQETQYF. The CDR3 DNA reads TGCGCCAGCAGCAAGGACAGTCAAGAGACCCAGTACTTC.

This chain joins TRBV7-2 and TRBJ2-7; 8 positions agree with TRBD2. The germline V gene encodes CDR1 SGHTA and CDR2 FQGNSA. Unmatched junction bases numbered 11, after V lost 5 bases and J lost 2 bases. The CDR3 runs 16 residues. This chain's CDR3 is CASSPWTGGPPYEQYF. In DNA, the CDR3 is TGTGCCAGCAGCCCATGGACGGGGGGGCCCCCCTACGAGCAGTACTTC.

The CDR3 sequence is CASSPNPGTGSMDTQYF. The CDR3 nucleotides read TGTGCCAGCTCCCCCAACCCCGGGACAGGGTCGATGGATACGCAGTATTTT. The V and J genes are TRBV18 and TRBJ2-3; the match to TRBD1 covers 9 bases. Germline V gene lookup returns CDR1 KGHSH and CDR2 LQKENI. The V gene end was trimmed by 6 bases and the J gene end by 6 bases; junction bases not matched to a gene: 16. CDR3 length: 17 residues.

This sequence joins TRBV7-6 and TRBJ1-1; D may be TRBD1 (6 bases). The CDR3 consists of 13 residues. Looked up from germline, CDR1 is SGHVS and CDR2 is FNYEAQ. V shed 4 bases and J shed 11 bases, with 17 bases lying between them. In DNA form, the CDR3 reads TGTGCCAGCAGCTCCCGCTCAACAGGGTGGGCTTTCTTT. Its translation: CASSSRSTGWAFF.

This clone has more than one count but fewer than ten. The chain uses TRBV5-1 and TRBJ1-6; D may be TRBD1 (5 bases). Germline CDR1 and CDR2: SGHRS and YFSETQ. Trimming took off 2 bases at V and 4 bases at J, with 7 bases between the two ends. This CDR3 contains 14 residues. This CDR3 reads CASSFPGYNSPLHF. The DNA for the CDR3 is TGCGCCAGCAGCTTCCCAGGGTATAATTCACCCCTCCACTTT.

This sequence joins TRBV23-1 and TRBJ1-5, with 9 bases matching TRBD1. TRBV23-1 is an ORF, and what it does is uncertain. The CDR3 contains 15 residues. V shed 4 bases, J shed 1 base, and the junction held 2 bases outside the gene matches. The CDR3 bases are TGCGCCAGCAGTCGGACAGGGGAGAGCAATCAGCCCCAGCATTTT. Protein: CASSRTGESNQPQHF.

The J gene is TRBJ2-1, the V gene TRBV27; D possibly corresponds to TRBD2 (6 bases). Trimming shortened V by 5 bases and J by 6 bases, and 17 bases separated the two germline ends. The CDR3 spans 15 residues. Germline loops: CDR1 MNHEY, CDR2 SMNVEV (reference sequence). CDR3 region: CASSAGSPAGNEQFF. The CDR3 coding sequence is TGTGCCAGCAGTGCCGGGAGCCCAGCTGGCAATGAGCAGTTCTTC.

Notes on this clone: This sample also contains other DNA sequences that code for the same CDR3. The rearrangement links TRBV4-3 to TRBJ2-3, with 11 bases fitting TRBD2. The CDR3 sequence is 16 residues long. Germline loops: CDR1 LGHNA, CDR2 YSLEER. With 1 base clipped from V and 4 bases from J, the junction kept 4 bases outside the gene matches. The DNA for the CDR3 is TGCGCCAGCAGCCAAGCAGTAGCGGGGGGGTCAGATACGCAGTATTTT. As protein: CASSQAVAGGSDTQYF.

The chain combines TRBV7-2 with TRBJ2-1; 7 bases map to TRBD2. Germline V CDR1 and CDR2: SGHTA, FQGNSA. The length of the CDR3 is 14 residues. The V segment lost 0 bases and the J segment 6 bases; nucleotides outside the gene matches: 2. The CDR3 coding sequence is TGTGCCAGCAGCTTAGCGGGGGGGGGCAATGAGCAGTTCTTC. Its translation: CASSLAGGGNEQFF.

This clone appeared once. This sequence joins TRBV27 and TRBJ1-1; 11 bases are a match to TRBD1. Unmatched junction bases numbered 5, after V lost 5 bases and J lost 3 bases. Germline V CDR1 and CDR2: MNHEY, SMNVEV (reference sequence). The CDR3 has 15 residues. The CDR3 sequence is CASSPGQGVDTEAFF. The CDR3 nucleotides are TGTGCCAGCAGTCCGGGACAGGGGGTCGACACTGAAGCTTTCTTT.

The chain carries TRBV29-1 and TRBJ2-7, with D maybe TRBD1 (6 bases). Germline loops: CDR1 SQVTM, CDR2 ANQGSEA. Deletions cut 8 bases from V and 0 bases from J, with 14 bases between. The CDR3 is 13 residues long. The CDR3 loop is CSFLVDSSYEQYF. CDR3 nucleotides: TGCAGCTTCCTGGTGGACAGCTCCTACGAGCAGTACTTC.

The chain recombines TRBV11-1 with TRBJ2-2; 9 positions match TRBD1. V shed 4 bases and J 1 base; nucleotides not matched to a gene: 13. Germline values: CDR1 SGHAT, CDR2 FQDESV (reference sequence). The CDR3 is 19 residues long. CDR3 nucleotides: TGTGCCAGCAGCTCCGTTAGGGACAGGGTCACGAAGAACACCGGGGAGCTGTTTTTT. Translation gives CASSSVRDRVTKNTGELFF.

J is TRBJ2-3 and V is TRBV9; TRBD2 matches 11 bases. There are 16 residues in the CDR3. V shed 4 bases and J 3 bases; nucleotides not matched to a gene: 7. Germline V CDR1 and CDR2: SGDLS, YYNGEE. CDR3 in amino acids: CASSLLAGGRTDTQYF. In DNA, the CDR3 is TGTGCCAGCAGCTTATTAGCGGGGGGGCGTACAGATACGCAGTATTTT.

This sequence joins TRBV27 and TRBJ2-7; tentatively, D is TRBD2 (6 bases). V shed 1 base and J shed 6 bases, with 16 bases lying between them. The CDR3 length is 15 residues. CDR1 is MNHEY and CDR2 is SMNVEV in the germline V gene (reference sequence). This CDR3 is CASSLWGEDSVEQYF. The DNA of the CDR3 is TGTGCCAGCAGTTTATGGGGGGAGGATTCGGTCGAGCAGTACTTC.

This chain joins TRBV29-1 and TRBJ2-7, with D unclear. V shed 4 bases and J shed 0 bases, with 10 bases lying between them. The CDR3 contains 13 residues. Per germline, CDR1 SQVTM and CDR2 ANQGSEA. Here the CDR3 reads CSVVGRPSYEQYF. The CDR3 DNA is TGCAGCGTTGTGGGCAGACCCTCCTACGAGCAGTACTTC.

The V call is TRBV4-3, the J call TRBJ2-2; 12 positions agree with TRBD2. Germline-derived CDR1 and CDR2 are LGHNA and YSLEER. Losses at the gene ends were 0 bases for V and 7 bases for J; bases not matched to a gene: 15. The CDR3 consists of 20 residues. CDR3 region: CASSQDLASGGAIYSGELFF. The CDR3 DNA reads as TGCGCCAGCAGCCAAGATTTGGCTAGCGGGGGGGCCATTTATAGCGGGGAGCTGTTTTTT.

The chain carries TRBV28 and TRBJ2-2, with D perhaps TRBD2 (7 bases). This CDR3 comprises 14 residues. V was cut by 2 bases and J by 6 bases, with 10 bases left in between. Germline CDR1 reads MDHEN; CDR2 reads SYDVKM. The CDR3 loop is CASSLRGGAGELFF. The DNA for the CDR3 is TGTGCCAGCAGTTTAAGGGGGGGGGCCGGGGAGCTGTTTTTT.

The genes are TRBV4-1 and TRBJ1-5, with a tentative D call TRBD1 (5 bases). V lost 4 bases to trimming and J lost 4 bases, with 14 bases between them. Germline-derived CDR1 and CDR2 are MGHRA and YSYEKL. The CDR3 is 15 residues long. In DNA form, the CDR3 reads TGCGCCAGCAGCCCCTCCGGGACTGTAAATCAGCCCCAGCATTTT. Protein sequence: CASSPSGTVNQPQHF.

The chain is built from TRBV4-3 and TRBJ2-1; weak D call: TRBD1 (5 bases). Trimming cost V 4 bases and J 3 bases, with 16 bases left between them. CDR3 length: 16 residues. Germline V lookup: CDR1 LGHNA, CDR2 YSLEER. The CDR3 coding sequence is TGCGCCAGCAGCCGATCTAAGGGGCAGATCTACAATGAGCAGTTCTTC. This codes for CASSRSKGQIYNEQFF.